This TCR beta chain was sequenced for a study of cytomegalovirus exposure and HLA in healthy donors. The CDR3 has 14 residues. The V and J ends lost 5 bases and 9 bases, in that order; junction bases with no gene match: 9. Germline V CDR1 and CDR2: SNHLY, FYNNEI. With 60 Vbeta and 13 Jbeta primers, the PCR was carried out. Profiled with immunoSEQ multiplex PCR; TCRdb holds only in-frame clones, not every one. Here the sample spans about 270,000 clones, under 80% being singletons. Source material: PBMCs. This TCR was sampled from a female donor in good health and CMV-seronegative. The gene calls are TRBV2 and TRBJ2-5, with 10 bases that match TRBD1. The CDR3 reads CASSWDRGDRAQYF. The DNA for the CDR3 is TGTGCCAGCAGTTGGGACAGGGGTGATAGGGCCCAGTACTTC.